This TCR beta chain was recorded in a study of blood T cell repertoires in COVID-19. For the study at large: T cells, B-cell-depleted T cells, or PBMCs provided the cDNA or gDNA that served as material.

Trimming took 4 bases from V and 7 from J; bases not matched to a gene: 5. This CDR3 comprises 15 residues. Germline V gene lookup returns CDR1 LNHDA and CDR2 SQIVND (reference sequence). Here immunoSEQ multiplex PCR was the method, and the copy in TCRdb shows in-frame clones only, minus some. The sample carries some 120,000 clones, about 83% recorded once. The chain uses TRBV19 and TRBJ1-6; 9 nucleotides match TRBD1. Material: peripheral blood. The receptor's source is a woman between 45 and 65 years old with acute or convalescent COVID-19. Written as DNA, the CDR3 is TGTGCCAGTAGTAGCTGGGACAGGGTGAATTCACCCCTCCACTTT. It is translated as CASSSWDRVNSPLHF.